This TCR beta chain is drawn from a study of cytomegalovirus exposure and HLA in healthy donors. Whole-study results and caveats: Most of the CMV-associated TCR beta chains (in a later analysis) appeared to be HLA-restricted. Presence/absence analyses supposed approximately even sequencing depth among donors.

PCR amplification relied on 60 Vbeta primers (plus 13 Jbeta primers). The assay was immunoSEQ multiplex PCR, and TCRdb's table has in-frame clones only and misses some. This sample has 140,000 to 150,000 clones, with 76% found just once. Regarding this clone: No antigen is known for it. An end of the junction does not agree with germline; a read error may underlie this.

The CDR3 extends over 18 amino acids. Germline CDR1 reads SGHTA; CDR2 reads FQGNSA. The clonotype originates from a middle-aged man in good health and CMV-seronegative. Sequenced material: PBMCs. The rearrangement uses TRBV7-2 and TRBJ2-2; 7 bases are shared with TRBD2. The CDR3 is CASSLAAGRRNNTGELFF. The CDR3 DNA is TGTGCCAGCAGCTTAGCAGCGGGGCGACGAAATAATACCGGAGAGCTGTTTTTT.